One T cell receptor (beta chain) is described in this entry. Its antigen is currently unknown. This was a deep-level run. Data came from immunoSEQ multiplex PCR; TCRdb stores just in-frame clones and leaves some out. The sample lists about 1 million clones, about 75% occurring once. The data stem from a study of shared clonotypes between healthy human individuals. Study results and caveats: Investigators expected sequencing depth to affect clonotype sharing among donors. Clonotypes shared by all four donors outscored non-shared clonotypes in generation probability.

Germline lookup yields CDR1 SGDLS and CDR2 YYNGEE. The CDR3 covers 15 residues. Trimming shortened V by 3 bases and J by 3 bases, and 13 bases separated the two germline ends. The chain employs TRBV9 and TRBJ2-1; tentative D call: TRBD1 (6 bases). The TCR comes from a man aged 18-30 years in good health. Sequencing was carried out using memory CD4+ T cells sorted from blood. Subset here: CD45RA-negative fraction. The CDR3: CASSAGDGYYNEQFF. The CDR3, as DNA: TGTGCCAGCAGCGCAGGGGATGGATACTACAATGAGCAGTTCTTC.